This TCR beta chain was observed in a study of blood T cell repertoires in COVID-19. Across the whole study: T cells, B-cell-depleted T cells, or PBMCs supplied cDNA or gDNA.

TCRdb keeps only in-frame clones here, not all; method: immunoSEQ multiplex PCR. Of 250,000 to 300,000 clones listed, 75% to 90% were seen once; the top ten hold roughly 1.8%. The sequenced material came from peripheral blood. The receptor comes from a man aged 25-45 years with active or convalescent COVID-19.

For the CDR3, the DNA is TGTGCCAGCAGGATTTGGGGGACAGGGGACCCCGAGCAGTACTTC. Protein product: CASRIWGTGDPEQYF. This sequence joins TRBV7-2 and TRBJ2-7, with TRBD1 matching 10 bases. There are 15 residues in the CDR3. Germline V lookup: CDR1 SGHTA, CDR2 FQGNSA. V lost 6 bases to trimming and J lost 6 bases; unmatched junction nucleotides: 11.